One sample yielded the 13 T cell receptor beta chains listed below, sequenced in a study of blood T cell repertoires in COVID-19. Libraries were prepared by immunoSEQ multiplex PCR; TCRdb keeps only in-frame clonotypes and omits some of them. The data show about 350,000 clones, about 90% seen once. The specimen was peripheral blood. These receptors were taken from a woman aged 65 to 85 with COVID-19, enrolled during active disease.

In this sample, this clone turned up once. The chain couples TRBV4-1 to TRBJ1-2; unclear D gene. CDR1 is MGHRA, CDR2 YSYEKL, per germline. With 0 bases removed from V and 7 bases from J, the gap between germline ends came to 6 bases. This CDR3 spans 12 amino acids. The chain's CDR3 is CASSQEIGGYTF. CDR3 in DNA: TGCGCCAGCAGCCAAGAGATCGGTGGCTACACCTTC.

The V gene is TRBV7-9, the J gene TRBJ1-6, with TRBD1 matching over 8 bases. This CDR3 is built from 13 residues. Germline CDR1 is SEHNR and CDR2 is FQNEAQ (reference sequence). With V trimmed by 3 bases and J by 8 bases, 0 bases remained unmatched. CDR3 in DNA: TGTGCCAGCAGCTTGACAGGGGATTCACCCCTCCACTTT. Its translation is CASSLTGDSPLHF.

The genes are TRBV30 and TRBJ1-5; D not certain. The germline V gene has CDR1 GTSNPN and CDR2 SVGIG (reference sequence). With 3 bases removed from V and 9 bases from J, the gap between germline ends came to 12 bases. CDR3 length equals 12 residues. CDR3 sequence reads: CAWSVTSGPQHF. CDR3 DNA: TGTGCCTGGAGCGTAACTTCCGGGCCCCAGCATTTT.

The CDR3 spells CASTPSQGYNEKLFF. The CDR3 coding sequence is TGTGCCAGCACGCCGTCACAGGGGTACAATGAAAAACTGTTTTTT. This rearrangement joins TRBV6-5 to TRBJ1-4, with 7 bases matching TRBD1. The CDR3 has 15 residues. CDR1 and CDR2 from the germline V gene are MNHEY and SVGAGI. V lost 7 bases and J lost 5; bases outside the gene matches: 10.

V gene TRBV11-3 combines with J gene TRBJ2-1; 10 bases map to TRBD2. Trimming cost V 3 bases and J 6 bases; bases outside gene matches: 2. Germline loops: CDR1 SGHNT, CDR2 YENEEA. The CDR3 contains 14 residues. The CDR3 spells CASSFSGGPNEQFF. The CDR3 nucleotides are TGTGCCAGCAGCTTTAGCGGGGGGCCCAATGAGCAGTTCTTC.

The chain carries TRBV5-1 and TRBJ1-2; D not resolved. In germline, CDR1 is SGHRS, CDR2 YFSETQ. With 0 bases removed from V and 7 bases from J, the gap between germline ends came to 13 bases. This CDR3 is 14 amino acids long. CDR3 region: CASSLGSLEGGYTF. In nucleotides, the CDR3 is TGCGCCAGCAGCTTGGGCAGTCTCGAGGGTGGCTACACCTTC. The full variable domain, its missing parts supplied by reference TRBV5-1 and TRBJ1-2, is KAGVTQTPRYLIKTRGQQVTLSCSPISGHRSVSWYQQTPGQGLQFLFEYFSETQRNKGNFPGRFSGRQFSNSRSEMNVSTLELGDSALYLCASSLGSLEGGYTFGSGTRLTVV.

The rearrangement uses TRBV6-1 and TRBJ1-4; TRBD1 might be the D (5 bases). V lost 1 base, J lost 8 bases, and 8 bases lay in between. The germline CDR1 and CDR2 sequences are MNHNS and SASEGT. The CDR3 extends over 13 amino acids. In nucleotides, the CDR3 is TGTGCCAGCAGTGAAGGGGCAGGGGAAAAACTGTTTTTT. Amino acids: CASSEGAGEKLFF.

The V call is TRBV29-1, the J call TRBJ1-2, with 7 bases identical to TRBD1. CDR1 SQVTM and CDR2 ANQGSEA come from the germline V gene. With 4 bases clipped from V and 3 bases from J, the junction kept 5 bases outside the gene matches. The CDR3 covers 13 residues. The CDR3 here is CSVAPGTDYGYTF. The CDR3 nucleotides read TGCAGCGTTGCTCCCGGGACAGACTATGGCTACACCTTC.

The V gene is TRBV4-1, the J gene TRBJ2-3; D perhaps matches TRBD1 (5 bases). This CDR3 is built from 16 residues. Germline V lookup: CDR1 MGHRA, CDR2 YSYEKL. The V end lost 5 bases, the J end lost 4 bases, and 19 bases lay between the germline ends. The CDR3 DNA follows: TGCGCCAGCAGCTCATCGCCAGGGAATTGGGCAGATACGCAGTATTTT. Amino acid sequence: CASSSSPGNWADTQYF.

This sequence joins TRBV7-2 and TRBJ2-5, with 7 bases matching TRBD1. This CDR3 contains 14 residues. Unmatched junction bases numbered 5, after V lost 2 bases and J lost 5 bases. In germline, CDR1 is SGHTA, CDR2 FQGNSA. CDR3 coding DNA: TGTGCCAGCAGCTTAAGGGGGCCTGACGAGACCCAGTACTTC. Translation: CASSLRGPDETQYF.

The J gene is TRBJ1-2, the V gene TRBV24-1; a possible D gene is TRBD1 (6 bases). Germline assignment: CDR1 KGHDR and CDR2 SFDVKD. The CDR3 is 14 residues long. The V end was cut by 4 bases, the J end by 2 bases, with 10 bases between. The CDR3 region has the DNA TGTGCCACCAGTGAACCCACAGGGAACTATGGCTACACCTTC. Translating gives CATSEPTGNYGYTF.

This clone was counted only a few times. The rearrangement uses TRBV19 and TRBJ2-7; possibly TRBD1 for D (6 bases). Per germline, CDR1 LNHDA and CDR2 SQIVND (reference sequence). With 0 bases removed from V and 6 bases from J, the gap between germline ends came to 12 bases. This CDR3 spans 14 amino acids. The CDR3, as DNA: TGTGCCAGTAGTATAGAAGGGACAACCCGCGAGCAGTACTTC. This gives the protein CASSIEGTTREQYF.

The chain joins TRBV18 to TRBJ1-2; 7 positions agree with TRBD1. This CDR3 has 15 residues. Germline assignment: CDR1 KGHSH and CDR2 LQKENI. The ends lost 3 bases at V and 7 bases at J; junction bases unmatched: 11. Here the CDR3 reads CASSPLNRGFFGYTF. The CDR3 DNA reads TGTGCCAGCTCACCCTTGAACAGGGGTTTTTTTGGCTACACCTTC.